The entry below describes one T cell receptor (beta chain). Participants reported their clinical history, and cohort assignment relied on those reports. The study counted Cohort 3 donors as recovered given two negative PCRs, clearance, or symptom resolution. The germline gives CDR1 KGHDR, CDR2 SFDVKD. The CDR3 has 12 amino acids. Trimming took off 4 bases at V and 9 bases at J, with 9 bases between the two ends. This record comes from a study of blood T cell repertoires in COVID-19. Overall study: Some COVID-19 samples were acute and others convalescent; all came from the United States, Italy and Spain.

Sequencing used immunoSEQ multiplex PCR; TCRdb keeps in-frame clones, though not all of them. This sample has 310,000 or so clones, with 89% found just once. This chain connects TRBV24-1 to TRBJ1-5; D remains unclear. This receptor was obtained from a woman between 40 and 50 years old who had recovered from COVID-19. Specimen: PBMCs or T cells enriched from blood (not recorded which). CDR3 amino acids: CATSEGRGPQHF. CDR3 bases: TGTGCCACCAGTGAGGGGAGAGGGCCCCAGCATTTT.